Presented here are 28 T cell receptor beta chains from one specimen sequenced in a study of HIV-infected patients and healthy controls. A single record per CDR3 protein comes from TCRdb applying MiXCR to the 5' RACE reads. The table has about 18,000 distinct CDR3 sequences, roughly 17% seen once. Material for sequencing was CD8+ T cells from blood. Source of these receptors: a human donor in good health.

This clonotype was recorded at least ten times. The chain combines TRBV19 with TRBJ1-2, with D possibly TRBD1 on 5 matching bases. The CDR3 length is 13 residues. The V and J ends lost 3 bases and 12 bases respectively, with 17 bases between them. Looked up from germline, CDR1 is LNHDA and CDR2 is SQIVND (reference sequence). Here the CDR3 reads CASSMGDVLKNTF. The CDR3 DNA follows: TGTGCCAGTAGTATGGGGGACGTCCTAAAGAACACCTTC. Drawing the rest from reference TRBV19 and TRBJ1-2, the complete variable domain is DGGITQSPKYLFRKEGQNVTLSCEQNLNHDAMYWYRQDPGQGLRLIYYSQIVNDFQKGDIAEGYSVSREKKESFPLTVTSAQKNPTAFYLCASSMGDVLKNTFGSGTRLTVV.

This clonotype has more than one count but fewer than ten. The chain recombines TRBV7-9 with TRBJ2-5; the match to TRBD2 covers 9 bases. Germline CDR1 reads SEHNR; CDR2 reads FQNEAQ (reference sequence). With V trimmed by 4 bases and J by 5 bases, 8 bases remained unmatched. The CDR3 is made up of 15 amino acids. The CDR3 region has the DNA TGTGCCAGCAGCTCGACTAGCGGTCTGGATGAGACCCAGTACTTC. This sequence encodes CASSSTSGLDETQYF.

The V and J genes are TRBV20-1 and TRBJ2-7, with 8 bases matching TRBD2. The ends lost 6 bases at V and 0 bases at J; junction bases unmatched: 4. Germline V gene lookup returns CDR1 DFQATT and CDR2 SNEGSKA (reference sequence). The CDR3 has 13 amino acids. The chain's CDR3 is CSALAGNSYEQYF. The CDR3 coding sequence is TGCAGTGCATTAGCGGGGAACTCCTACGAGCAGTACTTC.

Only a few counts were recorded for this clonotype. The chain employs TRBV12-3 or TRBV12-4 and TRBJ2-7; 8 bases agree with TRBD1. Trimming took 6 bases from V and 4 from J; bases not matched to a gene: 8. The CDR3 extends over 14 amino acids. CDR3 bases: TGTGCCAGCAGCCCCAGGGGGCGTAGGTACGAGCAGTACTTC. It specifies CASSPRGRRYEQYF.

V and J are TRBV6-6 and TRBJ2-1; D is perhaps TRBD1 (6 bases). CDR1 is MNHNY, CDR2 SVGAGI, per germline (reference sequence). The CDR3 loop spans 16 amino acids. Trimming removed 6 bases at V and 0 bases at J, with 15 bases between. In nucleotides, the CDR3 is TGTGCCAGCAGCCCCAGGACAGAGAACTCCTACAATGAGCAGTTCTTC. Translating gives CASSPRTENSYNEQFF.

V usage is TRBV7-9 and J usage is TRBJ1-2; D is possibly TRBD1 (5 bases). Germline V gene lookup returns CDR1 SEHNR and CDR2 FQNEAQ (reference sequence). The CDR3 covers 12 residues. Trimming removed 6 bases at V and 4 bases at J, with 9 bases between. CDR3 sequence: CASRGTTYGYTF. Written as DNA, the CDR3 is TGTGCCAGCAGGGGGACCACCTATGGCTACACCTTC. The variable domain in full, with the rest retrieved from reference TRBV7-9 and TRBJ1-2, is DTGVSQNPRHKITKRGQNVTFRCDPISEHNRLYWYRQTLGQGPEFLTYFQNEAQLEKSRLLSDRFSAERPKGSFSTLEIQRTEQGDSAMYLCASRGTTYGYTFGSGTRLTVV.

This clonotype came up many times. The rearrangement links TRBV4-3 to TRBJ1-2; perhaps TRBD1 as D (5 bases). V lost 0 bases and J lost 8, with 19 bases in between. The CDR3 loop spans 16 amino acids. Germline values: CDR1 LGHNA, CDR2 YSLEER. In DNA, the CDR3 is TGCGCCAGCAGCCAAGAGCCCGGGACGGGGTCCGACGGCTACACCTTC. Its protein product is CASSQEPGTGSDGYTF.

This clonotype occurred many times. The chain carries TRBV14 and TRBJ1-2; D may be TRBD1 (5 bases). Germline V CDR1 and CDR2: SGHDN, FVKESK. V lost 0 bases, J lost 8 bases, and 10 bases lay in between. CDR3 size: 13 residues. The CDR3 region is CASSQDLRDGYTF. In nucleotides, the CDR3 is TGTGCCAGCAGCCAAGATCTCAGGGACGGCTACACCTTC.

This clonotype was observed many times. The chain's CDR3 is CASSKTGVSNQPQHF. DNA of the CDR3: TGTGCCAGCAGCAAGACAGGGGTTAGCAATCAGCCCCAGCATTTT. The chain combines TRBV12-3 or TRBV12-4 with TRBJ1-5; 8 positions agree with TRBD1. V gave up 6 bases and J gave up 0 bases; unmatched junction bases: 4. The CDR3 has 15 amino acids.

V and J are TRBV2 and TRBJ1-5; the match to TRBD1 covers 7 bases. V lost 3 bases, J lost 3 bases, and 5 bases stayed unmatched. The CDR3 spans 15 residues. Germline CDR1 and CDR2: SNHLY and FYNNEI. This CDR3 reads CASSDPDRVNQPQHF. The CDR3 nucleotides are TGTGCCAGCAGTGACCCCGACAGGGTCAATCAGCCCCAGCATTTT.

This rearrangement joins TRBV5-6 to TRBJ2-3; no reliable D call. V was trimmed by 3 bases and J by 2 bases, leaving 16 bases between them. The germline CDR1 and CDR2 sequences are SGHDT and YYEEEE. The CDR3 is 16 amino acids. This chain's CDR3 is CASSSIVSEDTDTQYF. The CDR3 nucleotides are TGTGCCAGCAGCTCCATTGTCAGCGAAGACACAGATACGCAGTATTTT.

The sample holds many counts of this clonotype. The CDR3 is CASSLSGGAGLTQYF. The CDR3 DNA reads as TGTGCCAGCAGTTTAAGTGGGGGGGCCGGATTGACCCAGTACTTC. V is TRBV28 and J is TRBJ2-5, with D possibly TRBD2 on 7 matching bases. V was clipped by 2 bases and J by 7 bases, with 17 bases between them. In germline, CDR1 is MDHEN, CDR2 SYDVKM. The CDR3 is made up of 15 amino acids.

This clonotype was counted ten times or more. This chain connects TRBV27 to TRBJ2-2; perhaps TRBD2 as D (6 bases). V lost 4 bases, J lost 6 bases, and 12 bases lay in between. Germline V gene data show CDR1 as MNHEY and CDR2 as SMNVEV (reference sequence). The CDR3 is made up of 14 amino acids. This CDR3 is CASSSSVLAGELFF. Written as DNA, the CDR3 is TGTGCCAGCAGTTCTAGCGTTCTAGCCGGGGAGCTGTTTTTT.

This clonotype occurred a few times. This sequence joins TRBV4-3 and TRBJ2-7; perhaps TRBD1 as D (5 bases). This CDR3 comprises 14 residues. With 1 base removed from V and 2 bases from J, the gap between germline ends came to 9 bases. Germline V gene sequence: CDR1 LGHNA, CDR2 YSLEER. CDR3 protein: CASSQAAGPYEQYF. CDR3 DNA sequence: TGCGCCAGCAGCCAAGCAGCAGGGCCCTACGAGCAGTACTTC.

The chain uses TRBV28 and TRBJ2-3; D is perhaps TRBD2 (6 bases). The CDR3 spans 14 residues. CDR1 is MDHEN and CDR2 is SYDVKM in the germline V gene. V was clipped by 3 bases and J by 1 base, with 8 bases between them. CDR3 coding DNA: TGTGCCAGCAGTTTGGAGCGGGGCACAGATACGCAGTATTTT. It is translated as CASSLERGTDTQYF.

Sample share makes this clonotype medium-sized. The V call is TRBV11-3, the J call TRBJ2-7; 9 bases match TRBD1. Germline CDR1 reads SGHNT; CDR2 reads YENEEA. The CDR3 loop spans 13 amino acids. The J segment lost 12 bases and the V segment lost 5 bases, leaving 11 bases of the junction unmatched. CDR3 amino acids: CASSPHGTGYAYF. The CDR3 nucleotides are TGTGCCAGCAGCCCCCACGGGACAGGGTATGCGTACTTC.

This clonotype has ten or more counts. The V call is TRBV6-1, the J call TRBJ2-7, with a tentative D call TRBD2 (6 bases). In germline, CDR1 is MNHNS, CDR2 SASEGT. This CDR3 is 14 amino acids long. Trimming took 0 bases from V and 2 from J, leaving 8 bases between them. The CDR3 region is CASSEAGEAYEQYF. The CDR3 DNA is TGTGCCAGCAGTGAAGCGGGGGAGGCCTACGAGCAGTACTTC.

CDR3 nucleotide sequence: TGCAGCGTTGAACCCCTTCTTGGGGGGGATCGCTATGGCTACACCTTC. This codes for CSVEPLLGGDRYGYTF. This chain joins TRBV29-1 and TRBJ1-2; TRBD1 might be the D (5 bases). Germline-derived CDR1 and CDR2 are SQVTM and ANQGSEA. There are 16 residues in the CDR3. The V and J ends lost 2 bases and 4 bases respectively, with 20 bases between them.

With regard to this clonotype: Being one base from a much bigger clone, this may be a read error. The chain is built from TRBV30 and TRBJ2-3; TRBD2 might be the D (6 bases). This CDR3 has 13 residues. The V gene's germline CDR1 is GTSNPN and CDR2 SVGIG (reference sequence). The CDR3 DNA sequence: TGTGCCTGGAGTGAGGGACTTGCGGATACGCAGAATTTT. This translates into CAWSEGLADTQNF. Full variable domain (rest looked up from reference TRBV30 and TRBJ2-3): SQTIHQWPATLVQPVGSPLSLECTVEGTSNPNLYWYRQAAGRGLQLLFYSVGIGQISSEVPQNLSASRPQDRQFILSSKKLLLSDSGFYLCAWSEGLADTQNFGPGTRLTVL.

In its sample, this clonotype was seen many times. In nucleotides, the CDR3 is TGTGCCAGCAGTTACTCGTACAGGGGGACGGACTATGGCTACACCTTC. This codes for CASSYSYRGTDYGYTF. This chain links TRBV6-5 with TRBJ1-2, with TRBD1 matching 8 bases. The CDR3 has 16 residues. Germline-derived CDR1 and CDR2 are MNHEY and SVGAGI. Germline trimming cut 0 bases from V and 3 bases from J; bases unmatched to any gene: 6.

This clonotype was recorded many times. The rearrangement uses TRBV29-1 and TRBJ2-1; 11 nucleotides line up with TRBD2. This CDR3 has 18 residues. J gave up 0 bases and V 1 base, and 8 bases lay outside the gene matches. Germline V CDR1 and CDR2: SQVTM, ANQGSEA. The CDR3 region has the DNA TGCAGCGTTGAAGGGGATAGCGGGGGGGAACTCTCCTACAATGAGCAGTTCTTC. Translation: CSVEGDSGGELSYNEQFF.

This chain joins TRBV27 and TRBJ2-1; tentative D call: TRBD2 (6 bases). V shed 3 bases and J shed 6 bases, with 18 bases lying between them. Germline lookup yields CDR1 MNHEY and CDR2 SMNVEV (reference sequence). The CDR3 totals 16 residues. The CDR3 DNA is TGTGCCAGCAGTTTTGGGGCTGGAGGGGTTGCCAATGAGCAGTTCTTC. Translation gives CASSFGAGGVANEQFF.

Many counts were recorded for this clonotype. This sequence joins TRBV12-3 or TRBV12-4 and TRBJ2-7; 16 bases map to TRBD2. CDR3 length: 17 residues. V gave up 4 bases and J gave up 7 bases; unmatched junction bases: 10. The DNA for the CDR3 is TGTGCCAGCAGTTCATCGGGACTAGCGGGAGGGCCGGGGGAGCAGTACTTC. It translates to CASSSSGLAGGPGEQYF.

J is TRBJ2-2 and V is TRBV20-1, with D maybe TRBD1 (6 bases). V was shortened by 0 bases and J by 7 bases, with 18 bases between the two germline ends. CDR1 DFQATT and CDR2 SNEGSKA come from the germline V gene (reference sequence). The length of the CDR3 is 16 residues. The CDR3 sequence is CSARDRGRGEVGELFF. In DNA form, the CDR3 reads TGCAGTGCTAGAGATCGGGGCAGGGGCGAAGTCGGGGAGCTGTTTTTT.

In its sample, this clonotype was seen many times. The chain links TRBV12-3 or TRBV12-4 to TRBJ1-5, with no clear D. CDR3 length: 14 residues. V gave up 6 bases and J gave up 2 bases, with 11 bases separating them. The CDR3 DNA reads TGTGCCAGCAGCCCGAGTTGGGGCAATCAGCCCCAGCATTTT. It yields the protein CASSPSWGNQPQHF.

This clonotype was found many times. The chain uses TRBV5-1 and TRBJ2-1; no clear D. Trimming stripped 0 bases from V and 9 bases from J, with 4 bases between. The CDR3 loop spans 11 amino acids. Looked up from germline, CDR1 is SGHRS and CDR2 is YFSETQ. The CDR3 loop is CASSLAGEQFF. In DNA form, the CDR3 reads TGCGCCAGCAGCTTGGCGGGTGAGCAGTTCTTC.

This clonotype has ten or more counts. The rearrangement joins TRBV6-2 or TRBV6-3 to TRBJ2-3; no definite D call. Germline assignment: CDR1 MNHEY and CDR2 SVGEGT. Trimming cost V 6 bases and J 6 bases, with 16 bases left between them. This CDR3 comprises 14 residues. The chain's CDR3 is CASSPKGESDTQYF. The CDR3 DNA follows: TGTGCCAGCAGCCCTAAGGGCGAGTCCGATACGCAGTATTTT.

The chain carries TRBV15 and TRBJ1-2; a weak D match, TRBD1 (5 bases). The CDR3 is 15 amino acids. Germline V gene lookup returns CDR1 LNHNV and CDR2 YYDKDF (reference sequence). V lost 3 bases, J lost 2 bases, and 13 bases lay in between. CDR3 DNA: TGTGCCACCAGCAGCCGAGCAGGGACCAACTATGGCTACACCTTC. It translates to CATSSRAGTNYGYTF. The entire variable domain, with the rest obtained from reference TRBV15 and TRBJ1-2, is as follows: DAMVIQNPRYQVTQFGKPVTLSCSQTLNHNVMYWYQQKSSQAPKLLFHYYDKDFNNEADTPDNFQSRRPNTSFCFLDIRSPGLGDTAMYLCATSSRAGTNYGYTFGSGTRLTVV.